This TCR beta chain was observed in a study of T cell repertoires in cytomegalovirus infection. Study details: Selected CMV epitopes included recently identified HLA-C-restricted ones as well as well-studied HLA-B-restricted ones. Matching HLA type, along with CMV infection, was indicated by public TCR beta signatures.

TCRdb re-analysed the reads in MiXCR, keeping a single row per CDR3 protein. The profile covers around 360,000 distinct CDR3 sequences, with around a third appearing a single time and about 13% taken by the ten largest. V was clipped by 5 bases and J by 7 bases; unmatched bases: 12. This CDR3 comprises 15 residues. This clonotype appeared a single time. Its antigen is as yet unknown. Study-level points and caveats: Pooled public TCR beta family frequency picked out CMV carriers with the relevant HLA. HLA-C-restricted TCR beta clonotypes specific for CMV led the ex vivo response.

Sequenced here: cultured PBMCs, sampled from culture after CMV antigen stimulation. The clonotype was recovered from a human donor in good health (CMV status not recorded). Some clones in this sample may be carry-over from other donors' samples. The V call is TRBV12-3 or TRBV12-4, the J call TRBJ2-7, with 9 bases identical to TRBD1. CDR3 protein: CASSPPGQGLGEQYF. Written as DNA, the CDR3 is TGTGCCAGCAGTCCCCCGGGACAGGGTCTAGGGGAGCAGTACTTC.